The clone carrying this T cell receptor (beta chain) was detected a few times. What it binds is unknown. The sample is drawn from a study of T cell responses to AZD1222 COVID-19 vaccine. Notes on the study in general: Two AZD1222 doses significantly raised spike-specific TCR breadth and depth over controls. At study baseline, merely roughly 6 AZD1222 recipients were seropositive. Most donors were white British and more were female, and clonal diversity was possibly underestimated.

Second doses that came at about 4 or about 12 weeks were put together. Profiling relied on immunoSEQ multiplex PCR, and the TCRdb table lists in-frame clones only, not all of them. The sample has about 130,000 clones, roughly nine tenths seen once. The origin of this receptor is an adult who received the AZD1222 COVID-19 vaccine. Material: peripheral blood, obtained 28 days after the second AZD1222 dose.

CDR3: CASSSGGTEAFF. The CDR3 region has the DNA TGTGCCAGCAGTTCAGGGGGCACTGAAGCTTTCTTT. The V and J genes are TRBV12-3 or TRBV12-4 and TRBJ1-1; TRBD1 matches at 7 bases. The CDR3 loop spans 12 amino acids. V was pared by 4 bases and J by 4 bases, with 0 bases of the junction left unmatched.